One sample yielded the 11 T cell receptor beta chains listed below, sequenced in a study of cytomegalovirus exposure and HLA in healthy donors. The PCR had 60 Vbeta and 13 Jbeta primers. Assay used: immunoSEQ multiplex PCR; TCRdb lists only in-frame clones, some missing. The sample holds around 190,000 clones, 79% seen once. What was sequenced was PBMCs. Source of these receptors: a woman between 35 and 50 years old in good health and CMV-seronegative.

This clone was counted a single time. Here the CDR3 reads CASRETGEPYEQYF. The CDR3 nucleotides are TGTGCCAGTAGGGAAACAGGGGAGCCCTACGAGCAGTACTTC. This sequence joins TRBV19 and TRBJ2-7, with TRBD1 identical over 7 bases. CDR1 is LNHDA and CDR2 is SQIVND in the germline V gene (reference sequence). This CDR3 is built from 14 residues. V was clipped by 6 bases and J by 2 bases; unmatched bases: 7.

V usage is TRBV5-6 and J usage is TRBJ2-4, with 8 positions matching TRBD1. Germline-derived CDR1 and CDR2 are SGHDT and YYEEEE. This CDR3 has 16 amino acids. The V gene end was trimmed by 3 bases and the J gene end by 7 bases; junction bases not matched to a gene: 12. The CDR3 region is CASSSFVAGGWNIQYF. In DNA, the CDR3 is TGTGCCAGCAGCTCTTTTGTGGCAGGGGGCTGGAACATTCAGTACTTC.

The V gene is TRBV11-3, the J gene TRBJ1-1; no definite D call. This CDR3 contains 13 residues. The germline V gene has CDR1 SGHNT and CDR2 YENEEA. Trimming pared 1 base from V and 6 bases from J, leaving 9 bases between. CDR3 DNA sequence: TGTGCCAGCAGCTTAGTCCGGGGAGCTGAAGCTTTCTTT. Translation: CASSLVRGAEAFF.

The V gene is TRBV6-5, the J gene TRBJ1-2; D gene uncertain. V dropped 3 bases and J dropped 6 bases, with 8 bases sitting between them. This CDR3 has 12 residues. Germline V lookup: CDR1 MNHEY, CDR2 SVGAGI. The CDR3 sequence is CASSYRQDGYTF. CDR3 coding DNA: TGTGCCAGCAGTTATCGTCAGGATGGCTACACCTTC.

The J gene is TRBJ1-1, the V gene TRBV6-1, with a tentative D call TRBD1 (5 bases). The CDR3 runs to 14 residues. From germline, CDR1 is MNHNS and CDR2 SASEGT. V dropped 11 bases and J dropped 4 bases, with 20 bases sitting between them. DNA of the CDR3: TGTGCCGCCCGCGAGGGACTGGCTGGCACTGAAGCTTTCTTT. It yields the protein CAAREGLAGTEAFF.

The chain links TRBV27 to TRBJ2-7, with TRBD2 as a possible D gene (7 bases). This CDR3 comprises 16 residues. Per germline, CDR1 MNHEY and CDR2 SMNVEV (reference sequence). V shed 1 base and J shed 1 base, with 14 bases lying between them. CDR3 amino acids: CASSLWGGAPSYEQYF. DNA of the CDR3: TGTGCCAGCAGTTTATGGGGGGGGGCTCCTTCCTACGAGCAGTACTTC.

V usage is TRBV6-6 and J usage is TRBJ1-1, with D uncertain. Germline V gene data show CDR1 as MNHNY and CDR2 as SVGAGI (reference sequence). The CDR3 loop spans 12 amino acids. Between the trimmed V and J ends, which lost 5 bases and 8 bases, there was a span of 12 bases. CDR3 DNA: TGTGCCAGCAGTCCCCCGGAGTCCGAAGCTTTCTTT. Translation: CASSPPESEAFF.

This chain links TRBV7-8 with TRBJ2-7; 10 bases fit TRBD2. Germline V gene data show CDR1 as SGHVS and CDR2 as FQNEAQ. J lost 4 bases, V lost 5 bases, and 8 bases had no gene match. This CDR3 spans 15 amino acids. Here the CDR3 reads CASSQPGLAEYEQYF. The CDR3 nucleotides read TGTGCCAGCAGCCAACCCGGACTAGCGGAATACGAGCAGTACTTC.

The chain joins TRBV28 to TRBJ2-3; D is perhaps TRBD1 (6 bases). Looked up from germline, CDR1 is MDHEN and CDR2 is SYDVKM. V gave up 6 bases and J gave up 6 bases, with 16 bases separating them. CDR3 length: 14 amino acids. CDR3 sequence (DNA): TGTGCCAGCAGCCGAGGGGGACCTGGGGATACGCAGTATTTT. It translates to CASSRGGPGDTQYF.

This chain connects TRBV7-9 to TRBJ2-3, with TRBD1 matching 7 bases. The CDR3 covers 16 residues. CDR1 is SEHNR and CDR2 is FQNEAQ in the germline V gene (reference sequence). The ends lost 3 bases at V and 6 bases at J; junction bases unmatched: 12. CDR3 loop: CASSLGQGDGADTQYF. In nucleotides, the CDR3 is TGTGCCAGCAGCTTGGGGCAGGGGGATGGAGCGGATACGCAGTATTTT.

This clone was found a few times. The J gene is TRBJ1-1, the V gene TRBV10-2, with D perhaps matching TRBD1 (6 bases). The CDR3 runs to 13 residues. Germline V lookup: CDR1 WSHSY, CDR2 SAAADI. V was cut by 4 bases and J by 7 bases, with 13 bases left in between. The CDR3 loop reads CASSATGTGEAFF. For the CDR3, the DNA is TGCGCCAGCAGTGCTACAGGGACCGGTGAAGCTTTCTTT.